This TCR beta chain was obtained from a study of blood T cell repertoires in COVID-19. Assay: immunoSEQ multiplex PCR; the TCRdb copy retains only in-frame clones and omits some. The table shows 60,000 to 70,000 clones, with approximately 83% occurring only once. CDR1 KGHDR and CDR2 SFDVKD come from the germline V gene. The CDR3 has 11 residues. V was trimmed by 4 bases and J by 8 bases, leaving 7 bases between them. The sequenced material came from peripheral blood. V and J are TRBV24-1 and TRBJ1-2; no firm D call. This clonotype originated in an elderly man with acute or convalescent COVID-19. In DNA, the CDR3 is TGTGCCACCAGTGAAAGAGGAGGCTACACCTTC. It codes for CATSERGGYTF.